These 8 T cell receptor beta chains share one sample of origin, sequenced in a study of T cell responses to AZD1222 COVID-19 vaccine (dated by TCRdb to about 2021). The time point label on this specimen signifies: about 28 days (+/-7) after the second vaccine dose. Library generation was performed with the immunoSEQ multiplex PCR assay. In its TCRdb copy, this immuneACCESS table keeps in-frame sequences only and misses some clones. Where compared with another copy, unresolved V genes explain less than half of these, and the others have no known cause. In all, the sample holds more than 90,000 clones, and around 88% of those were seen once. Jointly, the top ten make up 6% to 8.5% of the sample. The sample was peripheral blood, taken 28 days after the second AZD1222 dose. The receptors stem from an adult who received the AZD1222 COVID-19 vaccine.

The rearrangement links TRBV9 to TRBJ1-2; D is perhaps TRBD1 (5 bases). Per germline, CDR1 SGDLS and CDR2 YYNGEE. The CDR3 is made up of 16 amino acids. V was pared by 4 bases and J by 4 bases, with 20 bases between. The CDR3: CASSPDPKGWGYGYTF. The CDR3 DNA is TGTGCCAGCAGCCCCGACCCAAAGGGGTGGGGCTATGGCTACACCTTC.

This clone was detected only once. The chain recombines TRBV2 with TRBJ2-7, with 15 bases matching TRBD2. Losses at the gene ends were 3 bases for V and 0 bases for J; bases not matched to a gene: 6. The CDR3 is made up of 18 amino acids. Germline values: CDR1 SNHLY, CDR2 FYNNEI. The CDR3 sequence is CASSDWGLAGGSSYEQYF. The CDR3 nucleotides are TGTGCCAGCAGTGACTGGGGACTAGCGGGGGGAAGCTCCTACGAGCAGTACTTC.

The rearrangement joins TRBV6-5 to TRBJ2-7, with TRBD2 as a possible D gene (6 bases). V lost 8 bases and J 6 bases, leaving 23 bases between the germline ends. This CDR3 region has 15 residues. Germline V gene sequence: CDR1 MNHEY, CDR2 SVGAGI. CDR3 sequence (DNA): TGTGCCAGCTCCGGCCCAAGGGGACTCTCTGGCGAGCAGTACTTC. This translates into CASSGPRGLSGEQYF.

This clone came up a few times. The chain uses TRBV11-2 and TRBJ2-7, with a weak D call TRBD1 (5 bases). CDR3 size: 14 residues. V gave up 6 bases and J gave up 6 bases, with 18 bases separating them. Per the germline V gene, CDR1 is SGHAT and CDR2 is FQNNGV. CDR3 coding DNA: TGTGCCAGCAGAATGGGGCAGCTGTCTGGCGAGCAGTACTTC. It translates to CASRMGQLSGEQYF.

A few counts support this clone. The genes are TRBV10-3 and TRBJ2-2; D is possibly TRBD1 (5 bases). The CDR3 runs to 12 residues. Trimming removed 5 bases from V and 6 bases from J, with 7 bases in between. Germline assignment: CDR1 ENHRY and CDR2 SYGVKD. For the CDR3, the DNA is TGTGCCATCAGTCAGGGCGCCGGGGAGCTGTTTTTT. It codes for CAISQGAGELFF.

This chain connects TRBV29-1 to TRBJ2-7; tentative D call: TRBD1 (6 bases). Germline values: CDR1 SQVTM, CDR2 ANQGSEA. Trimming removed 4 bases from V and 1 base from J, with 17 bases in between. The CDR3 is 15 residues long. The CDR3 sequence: CSVGPATGQSYEQYF. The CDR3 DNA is TGCAGCGTTGGACCCGCGACAGGACAATCCTACGAGCAGTACTTC.

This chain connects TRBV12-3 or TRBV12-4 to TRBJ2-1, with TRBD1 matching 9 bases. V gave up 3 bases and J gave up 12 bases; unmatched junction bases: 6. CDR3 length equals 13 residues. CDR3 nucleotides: TGTGCCAGCAGTTTTGACAGGGGGGACAGGCAGTTCTTC. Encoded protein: CASSFDRGDRQFF.

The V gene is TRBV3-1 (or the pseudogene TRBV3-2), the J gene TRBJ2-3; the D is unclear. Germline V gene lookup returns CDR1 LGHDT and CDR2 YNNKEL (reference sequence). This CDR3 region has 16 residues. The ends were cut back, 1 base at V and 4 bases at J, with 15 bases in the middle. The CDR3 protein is CASSQVPASGADTQYF. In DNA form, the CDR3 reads TGTGCCAGCAGCCAAGTTCCGGCCTCAGGAGCAGATACGCAGTATTTT.